This TCR beta chain emerged from a study of blood T cell repertoires in COVID-19. Looking at the study overall: Acute and convalescent COVID-19 specimens originated in the United States, Italy and Spain.

One Seattle source followed patients from active infection through their disease course. Some clones are missing from TCRdb's copy, which holds only in-frame ones; the method was immunoSEQ multiplex PCR. The profile shows 350,000 to 400,000 clones, 89% of them singletons. The CDR3 has 14 amino acids. Trimming cost V 9 bases and J 0 bases, with 11 bases left between them. CDR1 is MNHEY, CDR2 SMNVEV, per germline (reference sequence). What was sequenced was peripheral blood. The V call is TRBV27, the J call TRBJ2-2; D is ambiguous. The receptor was derived from a woman in her 30s with COVID-19, enrolled during active disease. The CDR3 DNA reads TGTGCCAGAGCACCCGAAGCGAACACCGGGGAGCTGTTTTTT. Its translation: CARAPEANTGELFF.